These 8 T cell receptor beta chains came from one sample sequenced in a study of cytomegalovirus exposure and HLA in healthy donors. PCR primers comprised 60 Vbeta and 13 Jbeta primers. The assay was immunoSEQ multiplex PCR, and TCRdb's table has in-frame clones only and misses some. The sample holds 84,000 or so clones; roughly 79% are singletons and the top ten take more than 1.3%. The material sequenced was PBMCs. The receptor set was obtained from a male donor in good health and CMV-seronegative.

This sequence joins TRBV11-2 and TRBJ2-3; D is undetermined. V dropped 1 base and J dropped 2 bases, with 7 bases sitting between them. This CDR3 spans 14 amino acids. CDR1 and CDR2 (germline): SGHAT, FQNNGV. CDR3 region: CASSLGLNTDTQYF. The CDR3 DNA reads TGTGCCAGCAGCTTAGGGCTCAACACAGATACGCAGTATTTT.

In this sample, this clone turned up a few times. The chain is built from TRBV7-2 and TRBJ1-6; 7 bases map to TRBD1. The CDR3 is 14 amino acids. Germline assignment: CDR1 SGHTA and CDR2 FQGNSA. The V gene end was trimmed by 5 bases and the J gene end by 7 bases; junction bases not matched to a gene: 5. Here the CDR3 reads CASSQGTENSPLHF. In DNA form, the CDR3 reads TGTGCCAGCAGCCAGGGGACAGAAAATTCACCCCTCCACTTT. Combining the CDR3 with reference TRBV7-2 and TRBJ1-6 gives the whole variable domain GAGVSQSPSNKVTEKGKDVELRCDPISGHTALYWYRQSLGQGLEFLIYFQGNSAPDKSGLPSDRFSAERTGGSVSTLTIQRTQQEDSAVYLCASSQGTENSPLHFGNGTRLTVT.

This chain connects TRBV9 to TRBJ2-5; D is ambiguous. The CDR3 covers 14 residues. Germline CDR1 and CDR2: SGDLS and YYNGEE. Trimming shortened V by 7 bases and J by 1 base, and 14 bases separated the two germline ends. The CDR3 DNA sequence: TGTGCCAGCGGTCGCGGCCCGGTCCAAGAGACCCAGTACTTC. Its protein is CASGRGPVQETQYF.

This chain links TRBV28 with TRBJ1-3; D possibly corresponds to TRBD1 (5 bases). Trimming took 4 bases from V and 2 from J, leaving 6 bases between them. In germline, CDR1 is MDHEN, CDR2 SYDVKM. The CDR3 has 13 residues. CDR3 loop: CASSSGTGNTIYF. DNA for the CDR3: TGTGCCAGCAGTTCAGGGACTGGAAACACCATATATTTT.

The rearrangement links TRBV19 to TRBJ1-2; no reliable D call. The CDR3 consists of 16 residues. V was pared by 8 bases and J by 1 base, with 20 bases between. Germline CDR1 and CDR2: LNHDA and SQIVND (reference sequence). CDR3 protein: CASQGNLLRRNYGYTF. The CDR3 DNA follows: TGTGCCAGTCAAGGCAACTTGTTGAGGCGTAACTATGGCTACACCTTC. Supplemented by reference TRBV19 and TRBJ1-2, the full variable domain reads DGGITQSPKYLFRKEGQNVTLSCEQNLNHDAMYWYRQDPGQGLRLIYYSQIVNDFQKGDIAEGYSVSREKKESFPLTVTSAQKNPTAFYLCASQGNLLRRNYGYTFGSGTRLTVV.

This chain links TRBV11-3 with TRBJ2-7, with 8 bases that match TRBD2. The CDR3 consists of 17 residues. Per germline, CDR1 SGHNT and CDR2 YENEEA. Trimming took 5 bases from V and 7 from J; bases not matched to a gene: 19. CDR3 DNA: TGTGCCAGCAGCCCGGGGGGTAGCGGGACCCTCCTCCAGGAGCAGTACTTC. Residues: CASSPGGSGTLLQEQYF. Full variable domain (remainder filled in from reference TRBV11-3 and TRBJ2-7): EAGVVQSPRYKIIEKKQPVAFWCNPISGHNTLYWYLQNLGQGPELLIRYENEEAVDDSQLPKDRFSAERLKGVDSTLKIQPAELGDSAVYLCASSPGGSGTLLQEQYFGPGTRLTVT.

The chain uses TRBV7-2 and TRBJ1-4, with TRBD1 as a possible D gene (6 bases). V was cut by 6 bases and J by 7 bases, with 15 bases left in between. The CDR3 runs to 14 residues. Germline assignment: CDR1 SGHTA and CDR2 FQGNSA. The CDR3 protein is CASRDGQLSEKLFF. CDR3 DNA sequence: TGTGCCAGCAGGGACGGACAGTTGAGTGAAAAACTGTTTTTT.

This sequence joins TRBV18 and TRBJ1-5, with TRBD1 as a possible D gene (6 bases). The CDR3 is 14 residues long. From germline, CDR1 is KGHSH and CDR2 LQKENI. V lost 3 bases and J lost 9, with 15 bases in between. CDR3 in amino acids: CASSPPGSRGPQHF. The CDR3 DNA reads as TGTGCCAGCTCACCGCCGGGCTCCAGGGGGCCCCAGCATTTT.